Presented here are 27 T cell receptor beta chains from one specimen sequenced in a study of cytomegalovirus exposure and HLA in healthy donors. The PCR used 60 Vbeta and 13 Jbeta primers. Data came from immunoSEQ multiplex PCR; TCRdb stores just in-frame clones and leaves some out. In the table there are about 190,000 clones, about 70% of which are singletons. Sequencing input: PBMCs. Receptors originate from a woman younger than 45 in good health and CMV-seronegative.

J is TRBJ2-6 and V is TRBV7-3; D unclear. The V end lost 5 bases, the J end lost 2 bases, and 16 bases lay between the germline ends. The V gene's germline CDR1 is SGHTA and CDR2 FQGTGA. The CDR3 length is 17 residues. CDR3 region: CASSQFGDVTGANVLTF. The CDR3 bases are TGTGCCAGCAGCCAATTCGGAGATGTGACTGGGGCCAACGTCCTGACTTTC.

The chain recombines TRBV13 with TRBJ2-1; D may be TRBD2 (5 bases). Germline loops: CDR1 PRHDT, CDR2 FYEKMQ (reference sequence). Between the trimmed V and J ends, which lost 0 bases and 7 bases, there was a span of 10 bases. This CDR3 is built from 14 residues. CDR3 nucleotides: TGTGCCAGCAGCTTAGGACGGCGGGCGAATGAGCAGTTCTTC. Its translation is CASSLGRRANEQFF. The whole variable domain, filled in from reference TRBV13 and TRBJ2-1, reads AAGVIQSPRHLIKEKRETATLKCYPIPRHDTVYWYQQGPGQDPQFLISFYEKMQSDKGSIPDRFSAQQFSDYHSELNMSSLELGDSALYFCASSLGRRANEQFFGPGTRLTVL.

The chain has TRBV5-6 and TRBJ2-5, with a possible D match to TRBD2 (5 bases). V lost 5 bases, J lost 3 bases, and 11 bases lay in between. Germline assignment: CDR1 SGHDT and CDR2 YYEEEE. This CDR3 has 13 amino acids. The CDR3 region has the DNA TGTGCCAGCAGATTCGACGGGGAAGAGACCCAGTACTTC. Protein sequence: CASRFDGEETQYF.

V gene TRBV5-6 combines with J gene TRBJ1-2; the D is unclear. The CDR3 is made up of 13 amino acids. V was cut by 0 bases and J by 5 bases, with 8 bases left in between. The germline V gene has CDR1 SGHDT and CDR2 YYEEEE. Here the CDR3 reads CASSLGQLYGYTF. The CDR3 coding sequence is TGTGCCAGCAGCTTGGGGCAGTTGTATGGCTACACCTTC. Full variable domain (missing parts from reference TRBV5-6 and TRBJ1-2): DAGVTQSPTHLIKTRGQQVTLRCSPKSGHDTVSWYQQALGQGPQFIFQYYEEEERQRGNFPDRFSGHQFPNYSSELNVNALLLGDSALYLCASSLGQLYGYTFGSGTRLTVV.

J is TRBJ2-1 and V is TRBV4-1, with TRBD1 identical over 7 bases. The CDR3 has 14 residues. CDR1 is MGHRA and CDR2 is YSYEKL in the germline V gene. J lost 10 bases, V lost 4 bases, and 10 bases had no gene match. Here the CDR3 reads CASSRLTGIKEQFF. As DNA, the CDR3 is TGCGCCAGCAGCCGCCTGACAGGGATCAAGGAGCAGTTCTTC.

This rearrangement joins TRBV6-1 to TRBJ2-1; tentative D call: TRBD1 (6 bases). The CDR3 loop spans 14 amino acids. The germline V and J ends were trimmed by 7 bases and 2 bases, with 12 bases remaining between them. Germline V gene sequence: CDR1 MNHNS, CDR2 SASEGT. For the CDR3, the DNA is TGTGCCAGCAATTTGGGGGCAGCCTACAATGAGCAGTTCTTC. Protein: CASNLGAAYNEQFF.

This chain joins TRBV9 and TRBJ1-2, with 12 bases fitting TRBD1. The CDR3 has 14 amino acids. The trim removed 2 bases at V and 7 bases at J, leaving 3 bases unmatched. Germline CDR1 SGDLS, CDR2 YYNGEE. The DNA of the CDR3 is TGTGCCAGCAGCGTTGGGACAGGGGGCTTTGGCTACACCTTC. Translating it yields CASSVGTGGFGYTF.

The chain is built from TRBV19 and TRBJ2-1; tentative D call: TRBD2 (5 bases). Between the trimmed V and J ends, which lost 3 bases and 9 bases, there was a span of 18 bases. This CDR3 comprises 15 residues. Germline V CDR1 and CDR2: LNHDA, SQIVND (reference sequence). CDR3 coding DNA: TGTGCCAGTAGTATGTGGCCTACAACGGGGATTGAGCAGTTCTTC. As protein: CASSMWPTTGIEQFF. The full variable domain, in which reference TRBV19 and TRBJ2-1 provide the parts outside the CDR3, is DGGITQSPKYLFRKEGQNVTLSCEQNLNHDAMYWYRQDPGQGLRLIYYSQIVNDFQKGDIAEGYSVSREKKESFPLTVTSAQKNPTAFYLCASSMWPTTGIEQFFGPGTRLTVL.

This clone was observed a handful of times. The chain recombines TRBV7-3 with TRBJ2-4; possibly TRBD1 for D (5 bases). This CDR3 has 13 residues. Deletions cut 2 bases from V and 4 bases from J, with 6 bases between. The V gene's germline CDR1 is SGHTA and CDR2 FQGTGA. The CDR3 reads CASSLDSKNIQYF. DNA for the CDR3: TGTGCCAGCAGCTTAGACAGTAAAAACATTCAGTACTTC.

The table lists this clone with a few counts. The chain joins TRBV19 to TRBJ1-5; 7 bases are shared with TRBD1. The length of the CDR3 is 14 residues. J was trimmed by 6 bases and V by 7 bases; bases with no gene match: 9. Germline CDR1 is LNHDA and CDR2 is SQIVND (reference sequence). The chain's CDR3 is CASNVMQGGQPQHF. The CDR3 bases are TGTGCCAGTAACGTGATGCAGGGGGGTCAGCCCCAGCATTTT.

V is TRBV7-8 and J is TRBJ2-5; D is perhaps TRBD2 (5 bases). Between the trimmed V and J ends, which lost 0 bases and 4 bases, there was a span of 9 bases. Germline-derived CDR1 and CDR2 are SGHVS and FQNEAQ. The CDR3 is 14 residues long. CDR3 residues: CASSLARGRETQYF. DNA for the CDR3: TGTGCCAGCAGCTTAGCCCGGGGAAGAGAGACCCAGTACTTC.

V usage is TRBV4-1 and J usage is TRBJ2-5; TRBD1 agrees at 8 bases. TRBJ2-7 matches the DNA end more closely, so the J call is doubtful. The CDR3 totals 16 residues. Germline V gives CDR1 MGHRA, CDR2 YSYEKL. CDR3 DNA: TGCGCCAGCAGCCAAGCGGTGGGACAGGCCCGGTACGAGCAGTACTTC. As protein: CASSQAVGQARYEQYF.

This chain uses TRBV11-1 with TRBJ1-5; 8 bases match TRBD1. Germline loops: CDR1 SGHAT, CDR2 FQDESV (reference sequence). This CDR3 is 13 amino acids long. Trimming cost V 5 bases and J 4 bases; bases outside gene matches: 1. CDR3 nucleotides: TGTGCCAGCAGCCGACAGGGGAATCAGCCCCAGCATTTT. Translated, it gives CASSRQGNQPQHF.

The chain carries TRBV4-2 and TRBJ2-3, with 8 bases lining up with TRBD2. Per the germline V gene, CDR1 is LGHNA and CDR2 is YNFKEQ. There are 15 residues in the CDR3. After removal of 3 bases from V and 2 bases from J, the junction contained 4 bases not matched to a gene. This CDR3 reads CASSQTSAPTDTQYF. In nucleotides, the CDR3 is TGTGCCAGCAGCCAGACTAGCGCTCCCACAGATACGCAGTATTTT.

The V call is TRBV19, the J call TRBJ1-2, with D possibly matching TRBD1 (6 bases). This CDR3 spans 15 amino acids. Trimming cost V 7 bases and J 4 bases, with 19 bases left between them. CDR1 and CDR2 from the germline V gene are LNHDA and SQIVND (reference sequence). The CDR3 loop reads CASMNRSRQAYGYTF. The CDR3 DNA is TGTGCCAGTATGAATCGGTCAAGACAGGCCTATGGCTACACCTTC.

This rearrangement joins TRBV21-1 to TRBJ1-2; TRBD1 was called by the table and not checked on the DNA. TRBV21-1 is reported as a pseudogene. This CDR3 is 14 amino acids long. The CDR3 region has the DNA TGTGCCAGCAGGGGGGGACAGCAGTACTATGGCTACACCTTC. Translation gives CASRGGQQYYGYTF.

The V gene is TRBV7-2, the J gene TRBJ2-7, with TRBD2 matching 11 bases. Germline loops: CDR1 SGHTA, CDR2 FQGNSA. This CDR3 has 14 residues. V dropped 5 bases and J dropped 3; count of bases not matched to a gene: 3. Here the CDR3 reads CASSPTSGNYEQYF. CDR3 coding DNA: TGTGCCAGCAGCCCGACTAGCGGGAACTACGAGCAGTACTTC.

The chain is built from TRBV9 and TRBJ1-1; the D gene is possibly TRBD1 (6 bases). The CDR3 covers 13 residues. From germline, CDR1 is SGDLS and CDR2 YYNGEE. The ends were cut back, 3 bases at V and 8 bases at J, with 14 bases in the middle. As DNA, the CDR3 is TGTGCCAGCAGCGGCACTGGGGGCCGCGAAGCTTTCTTT. It yields the protein CASSGTGGREAFF.

The rearrangement uses TRBV29-1 and TRBJ1-4; perhaps TRBD1 as D (5 bases). The CDR3 has 14 residues. CDR1 and CDR2 from the germline V gene are SQVTM and ANQGSEA. V was shortened by 4 bases and J by 0 bases, with 9 bases between the two germline ends. CDR3 bases: TGCAGCGTTGTTGGGGCCACAACTAATGAAAAACTGTTTTTT. It yields the protein CSVVGATTNEKLFF. The full variable domain, with the rest looked up from reference TRBV29-1 and TRBJ1-4, is SAVISQKPSRDICQRGTSLTIQCQVDSQVTMMFWYRQQPGQSLTLIATANQGSEATYESGFVIDKFPISRPNLTFSTLTVSNMSPEDSSIYLCSVVGATTNEKLFFGSGTQLSVL.

This clone was picked up a small number of times. This sequence joins TRBV7-8 and TRBJ1-3; weak D call: TRBD1 (6 bases). The CDR3 consists of 18 residues. Per germline, CDR1 SGHVS and CDR2 FQNEAQ. V was trimmed by 1 base and J by 0 bases, leaving 16 bases between them. This CDR3 is CASSLVTLDRRSGNTIYF. The CDR3 DNA is TGTGCCAGCAGCTTAGTTACACTTGACAGGCGCTCTGGAAACACCATATATTTT.

The rearrangement links TRBV7-9 to TRBJ1-5; TRBD1 matches 11 bases. CDR3 length equals 16 residues. After removal of 5 bases from V and 8 bases from J, the junction contained 11 bases not matched to a gene. From germline, CDR1 is SEHNR and CDR2 FQNEAQ (reference sequence). CDR3 residues: CASSGLDRGLWKPQHF. CDR3 bases: TGTGCCAGCAGCGGCCTGGACAGGGGGCTTTGGAAGCCCCAGCATTTT.

The chain uses TRBV4-1 and TRBJ2-5; D call uncertain. Near its end, the DNA agrees better with TRBJ2-7, so the J call may be wrong. Germline CDR1 is MGHRA and CDR2 is YSYEKL. The CDR3 covers 14 residues. CDR3 region: CASSQEGRPNEQYF. The CDR3 region has the DNA TGCGCCAGCAGCCAAGAGGGCAGGCCCAACGAGCAGTACTTC.

The chain recombines TRBV9 with TRBJ2-3; 7 bases align to TRBD2. V lost 4 bases and J lost 2; bases outside the gene matches: 13. The CDR3 extends over 17 amino acids. Germline V gene sequence: CDR1 SGDLS, CDR2 YYNGEE. In nucleotides, the CDR3 is TGTGCCAGCAGCCCGGGCCGACTAGCCAGAGCCACAGATACGCAGTATTTT. Its translation: CASSPGRLARATDTQYF.

This clone was observed a few times. Mismatch with germline at one junction end may stem from a read error. The same CDR3 is also encoded by other DNA sequences in this sample. V usage is TRBV7-9 and J usage is TRBJ2-7, with 7 positions matching TRBD2. CDR3 length: 12 amino acids. CDR1 and CDR2 (germline): SEHNR, FQNEAQ (reference sequence). CDR3 bases: TGTTCCAGCAGCTTCGGGGGGTACGAGCAGTACTTC. Encoded protein: CSSSFGGYEQYF.

The rearrangement links TRBV4-1 to TRBJ2-6, with 8 bases matching TRBD1. CDR3 size: 17 residues. J was trimmed by 3 bases and V by 5 bases; bases with no gene match: 9. Germline-derived CDR1 and CDR2 are MGHRA and YSYEKL. CDR3 amino acids: CASSGGTGRGGANVLTF. The CDR3 nucleotides are TGCGCCAGCAGCGGCGGGACAGGCCGAGGTGGGGCCAACGTCCTGACTTTC.

V and J are TRBV11-2 and TRBJ2-6; TRBD1 aligns across 7 bases. CDR1 is SGHAT and CDR2 is FQNNGV in the germline V gene. The CDR3 spans 17 residues. V lost 1 base and J lost 0; bases outside the gene matches: 3. CDR3 amino acids: CASSLAGGNSGANVLTF. CDR3 DNA sequence: TGTGCCAGCAGCTTAGCAGGGGGAAACTCTGGGGCCAACGTCCTGACTTTC.

This clone came up a few times. The V gene is TRBV4-1, the J gene TRBJ2-2, with D uncertain. Trimming stripped 4 bases from V and 2 bases from J, with 20 bases between. The V gene's germline CDR1 is MGHRA and CDR2 YSYEKL. The CDR3 is 18 amino acids. CDR3 in DNA: TGCGCCAGCAGCCGATCACCGGGTATCTTCGACAACACCGGGGAGCTGTTTTTT. It yields the protein CASSRSPGIFDNTGELFF.